The 11 T cell receptor beta chains given below trace back to one sample, sequenced in a study of T cells in Graves' hyperthyroidism and ophthalmopathy. Regions amplified from RNA transcripts were the TCR beta CDR3 regions. When the TCR CDR3 underwent first-round RT-PCR, the HTBI primer set was used. Each CDR3 protein gets one entry after TCRdb re-called the multiplex PCR reads with MiXCR. Of 92,000 or so distinct CDR3 sequences listed, roughly 49% were seen once; the top ten hold less than 30%. The sample taken for sequencing was blood. The receptors here all came from a woman aged 40 to 55 with Graves' hyperthyroidism.

The chain links TRBV20-1 to TRBJ2-5, with 9 nucleotides matching TRBD1. The CDR3 contains 13 residues. Per the germline V gene, CDR1 is DFQATT and CDR2 is SNEGSKA (reference sequence). Written as DNA, the CDR3 is TGCAGCGTCATGGGACAGGGTGCGGAGACCCAGTACTTC. This codes for CSVMGQGAETQYF.

About this clonotype: One end of the junction fails to match germline, which may point to a read error. This chain connects TRBV29-1 to TRBJ1-1; D gene ambiguous. CDR1 is SQVTM and CDR2 is ANQGSEA in the germline V gene. The CDR3 totals 12 residues. Written as DNA, the CDR3 is TGCGGCGTTGTCGGGCGGGGCACTGAAGCTTTCTTT. Its protein is CGVVGRGTEAFF.

The chain joins TRBV29-1 to TRBJ1-1; 8 nucleotides agree with TRBD1. Looked up from germline, CDR1 is SQVTM and CDR2 is ANQGSEA. V shed 5 bases and J 5 bases; nucleotides not matched to a gene: 7. The CDR3 spans 13 residues. The CDR3 nucleotides are TGCAGCGTTCGAAAGGACAGGGCAACTGAAGCTTTCTTT. As protein: CSVRKDRATEAFF.

As DNA, the CDR3 is TGCAGCTCCTGGACAGCCCACACTGAAGCTTTCTTT. This encodes CSSWTAHTEAFF. The rearrangement links TRBV29-1 to TRBJ1-1, with D possibly being TRBD1 (6 bases). Germline V CDR1 and CDR2: SQVTM, ANQGSEA. The V end was cut by 8 bases, the J end by 3 bases, with 13 bases between. CDR3 length: 12 residues.

The chain couples TRBV20-1 to TRBJ2-7; TRBD2 matches at 10 bases. Germline CDR1 is DFQATT and CDR2 is SNEGSKA (reference sequence). The CDR3 runs 15 residues. The J segment lost 0 bases and the V segment lost 6 bases, leaving 8 bases of the junction unmatched. The CDR3 region has the DNA TGCAGTGCAACAGCGGGACTAGCGAGCTCCTACGAGCAGTACTTC. Its protein product is CSATAGLASSYEQYF.

The rearrangement joins TRBV29-1 to TRBJ2-2, with 8 bases identical to TRBD2. Germline V gene data show CDR1 as SQVTM and CDR2 as ANQGSEA. The CDR3 loop spans 13 amino acids. Trimming removed 3 bases from V and 4 bases from J; junction bases left unmatched: 1. The CDR3 here is CSVDGRGTGELFF. For the CDR3, the DNA is TGCAGCGTTGACGGGAGGGGCACCGGGGAGCTGTTTTTT.

V gene TRBV7-6 combines with J gene TRBJ1-2; D is uncertain. Germline V CDR1 and CDR2: SGHVS, FNYEAQ. This CDR3 is built from 14 residues. The germline V and J ends were trimmed by 5 bases and 2 bases, with 12 bases remaining between them. CDR3 sequence reads: CASSPRTDNYGYTF. CDR3 nucleotide sequence: TGTGCCAGCAGCCCCCGGACGGACAACTATGGCTACACCTTC.

This clonotype appeared once. In DNA form, the CDR3 reads TGCAGCTCCAAAGAGCAGGGGGAAGCTTTCTTT. Protein: CSSKEQGEAFF. V is TRBV29-1 and J is TRBJ1-1; weak D call: TRBD1 (6 bases). V was cut by 8 bases and J by 8 bases, with 15 bases left in between. Germline V gives CDR1 SQVTM, CDR2 ANQGSEA. This CDR3 has 11 residues.

This clonotype is medium-sized in the sample. This chain links TRBV2 with TRBJ1-2, with D maybe TRBD1 (5 bases). Germline lookup yields CDR1 SNHLY and CDR2 FYNNEI. The CDR3 is 14 residues long. Trimming took 5 bases from V and 5 from J, leaving 15 bases between them. CDR3 amino acids: CASSNTASGYGYTF. The DNA for the CDR3 is TGTGCCAGCAGTAACACAGCGTCAGGGTATGGCTACACCTTC.

This clonotype is a singleton in its sample. The V call is TRBV27, the J call TRBJ2-5; unclear D gene. The CDR3 contains 14 residues. Deletions cut 4 bases from V and 5 bases from J, with 14 bases between. Looked up from germline, CDR1 is MNHEY and CDR2 is SMNVEV (reference sequence). CDR3: CASSSVNLGETQYF. The CDR3 nucleotides read TGTGCCAGCAGTTCGGTCAATTTGGGGGAGACCCAGTACTTC.

V usage is TRBV7-2 and J usage is TRBJ1-2; D is unclear. V was clipped by 1 base and J by 4 bases, with 16 bases between them. Germline-derived CDR1 and CDR2 are SGHTA and FQGNSA. This CDR3 is built from 16 residues. This chain's CDR3 is CASSLGSSGNAYGYTF. CDR3 DNA: TGTGCCAGCAGCTTAGGATCTAGCGGGAACGCCTATGGCTACACCTTC.